These T cell receptor beta chains were read from a single sample in a study of PD-L1 blockade in urothelial cancer. Here immunoSEQ multiplex PCR was the method, and the copy in TCRdb shows in-frame clones only, minus some. The sample includes 68,000 or so clones, roughly four fifths seen only once; the top ten take approximately 5.1%. The specimen was PBMCs, collected around atezolizumab (anti-PD-L1) treatment. The receptor set was obtained from a man between 65 and 85 years old with urothelial cancer. Each CDR3 is given with its conserved first and last residue. The D gene is left open where the match is weak. Part of the rows lack a size; the others show once, few, many or a class for expanded clones.

j_call: TRBJ1-5; clone_size: -; v_call: TRBV29-1; d_call: -; cdr3_aa: CSVEGGQPQHF; cdr3_nt: TGCAGCGTTGAAGGCGGACAGCCCCAGCATTTT
j_call: TRBJ1-1; clone_size: once; v_call: TRBV5-1; d_call: -; cdr3_aa: CASSLNAGDNEAFF; cdr3_nt: TGCGCCAGCAGCTTGAATGCAGGGGATAATGAAGCTTTCTTT
j_call: TRBJ1-4; clone_size: -; v_call: TRBV18; d_call: -; cdr3_aa: CASSPSRDTSNEKLFF; cdr3_nt: TGTGCCAGCTCACCCAGCCGAGACACCAGTAATGAAAAACTGTTTTTT
j_call: TRBJ2-1; clone_size: -; v_call: TRBV7-3; d_call: -; cdr3_aa: CASSLGRRGGEQFF; cdr3_nt: TGTGCCAGCAGCTTAGGTCGCAGGGGCGGTGAGCAGTTCTTC
j_call: TRBJ2-5; clone_size: -; v_call: TRBV6-6; d_call: TRBD2; cdr3_aa: CASRWGLAPQETQYF; cdr3_nt: TGTGCCAGCAGATGGGGACTAGCGCCTCAAGAGACCCAGTACTTC
j_call: TRBJ1-4; clone_size: -; v_call: TRBV5-1; d_call: -; cdr3_aa: CASNHGGAKEKLFF; cdr3_nt: TGCGCCAGCAACCACGGGGGGGCAAAGGAAAAACTGTTTTTT
j_call: TRBJ2-7; clone_size: -; v_call: TRBV18; d_call: TRBD2; cdr3_aa: CASSPPQAGALHEQYF; cdr3_nt: TGTGCCAGCTCACCACCGCAAGCGGGAGCGTTGCACGAGCAGTACTTC
j_call: TRBJ1-6; clone_size: -; v_call: TRBV5-1; d_call: TRBD1; cdr3_aa: CASRPGTDNSPLHF; cdr3_nt: TGCGCCAGCAGGCCCGGGACAGACAATTCACCCCTCCACTTT
j_call: TRBJ2-7; clone_size: -; v_call: TRBV10-3; d_call: -; cdr3_aa: CAISTAGYEQYF; cdr3_nt: TGTGCCATCAGTACGGCAGGCTACGAGCAGTACTTC
j_call: TRBJ2-1; clone_size: -; v_call: TRBV19; d_call: TRBD1; cdr3_aa: CASSIWTGDNEQFF; cdr3_nt: TGTGCCAGTAGTATTTGGACAGGCGACAATGAGCAGTTCTTC
j_call: TRBJ2-7; clone_size: -; v_call: TRBV30; d_call: -; cdr3_aa: CAWSVSRLYSYEQYF; cdr3_nt: TGTGCCTGGAGTGTATCCCGACTATACTCCTACGAGCAGTACTTC
j_call: TRBJ2-1; clone_size: -; v_call: TRBV9; d_call: TRBD2; cdr3_aa: CASSVAVGSSGGNEQFF; cdr3_nt: TGTGCCAGCAGCGTAGCAGTGGGGTCTAGCGGGGGCAATGAGCAGTTCTTC
j_call: TRBJ1-2; clone_size: few; v_call: TRBV10-3; d_call: TRBD1; cdr3_aa: CAISESGGVGYGYTF; cdr3_nt: TGTGCCATCAGTGAGTCAGGGGGCGTGGGCTATGGCTACACCTTC
j_call: TRBJ2-3; clone_size: -; v_call: TRBV29-1; d_call: TRBD2; cdr3_aa: CSVTLTSGAPDTQYF; cdr3_nt: TGCAGCGTGACGTTGACTAGCGGGGCCCCAGATACGCAGTATTTT
j_call: TRBJ2-7; clone_size: -; v_call: TRBV10-3; d_call: -; cdr3_aa: CAISLRDKNYEQYF; cdr3_nt: TGTGCCATCAGCCTCCGGGACAAAAACTACGAGCAGTACTTC
j_call: TRBJ2-1; clone_size: -; v_call: TRBV6-1; d_call: TRBD1; cdr3_aa: CASRAGTGGGNEQFF; cdr3_nt: TGTGCCAGCAGGGCCGGGACAGGGGGGGGCAATGAGCAGTTCTTC
j_call: TRBJ1-6; clone_size: -; v_call: TRBV10-3; d_call: TRBD1; cdr3_aa: CAISLDRGNSPLHF; cdr3_nt: TGTGCCATCAGCTTGGACAGGGGTAATTCACCCCTCCACTTT
j_call: TRBJ1-4; clone_size: -; v_call: TRBV9; d_call: TRBD1; cdr3_aa: CASSVGDRGYEKLFF; cdr3_nt: TGTGCCAGCAGCGTAGGGGACAGGGGATACGAAAAACTGTTTTTT
j_call: TRBJ2-1; clone_size: -; v_call: TRBV2; d_call: TRBD2; cdr3_aa: CASSEAVWASGSGEQFF; cdr3_nt: TGTGCCAGCAGTGAAGCGGTTTGGGCTAGCGGGAGCGGTGAGCAGTTCTTC
j_call: TRBJ1-4; clone_size: once; v_call: TRBV5-1; d_call: -; cdr3_aa: CASSSTGPATNEKLFF; cdr3_nt: TGCGCCAGCAGCTCGACAGGTCCTGCAACTAATGAAAAACTGTTTTTT
j_call: TRBJ2-1; clone_size: -; v_call: TRBV20-1; d_call: -; cdr3_aa: CSAALAEQFF; cdr3_nt: TGCAGTGCTGCCTTAGCGGAGCAGTTCTTC
j_call: TRBJ2-7; clone_size: -; v_call: TRBV7-2; d_call: -; cdr3_aa: CASSLNSGGSYEQYF; cdr3_nt: TGTGCCAGCAGTCTTAATAGCGGAGGCTCCTACGAGCAGTACTTC